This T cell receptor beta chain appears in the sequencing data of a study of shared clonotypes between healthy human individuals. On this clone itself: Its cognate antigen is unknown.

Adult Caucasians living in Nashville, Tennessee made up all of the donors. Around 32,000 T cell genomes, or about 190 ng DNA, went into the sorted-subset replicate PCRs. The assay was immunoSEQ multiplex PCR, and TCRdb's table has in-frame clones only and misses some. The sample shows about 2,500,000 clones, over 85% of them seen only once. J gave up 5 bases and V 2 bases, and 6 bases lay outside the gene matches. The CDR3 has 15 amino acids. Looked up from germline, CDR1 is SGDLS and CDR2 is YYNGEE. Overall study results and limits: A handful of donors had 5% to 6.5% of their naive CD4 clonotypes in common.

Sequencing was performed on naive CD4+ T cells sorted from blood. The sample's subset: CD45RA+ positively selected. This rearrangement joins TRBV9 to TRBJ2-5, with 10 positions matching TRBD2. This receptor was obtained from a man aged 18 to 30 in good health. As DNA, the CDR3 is TGTGCCAGCAGCGTCGGGACTAGCGAGACGGAGACCCAGTACTTC. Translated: CASSVGTSETETQYF.